This T cell receptor (beta chain) was sequenced in a study of vaccination effects on CD4 cells after COVID-19. Germline CDR1 reads SGHRS; CDR2 reads YFSETQ. V was pared by 4 bases and J by 8 bases, with 18 bases between. The CDR3 consists of 14 residues. Profiling relied on immunoSEQ multiplex PCR, and the TCRdb table lists in-frame clones only, not all of them. In the table there are more than 25,000 clones, approximately 61% of which are singletons. Sequencing in the ViraFEST assay came after antigen-specific CD4+ T cells had been expanded with viral peptide pools, which were used to stimulate PBMC. Subsequent to a culture period of around eleven days, CD4+ T cells were isolated. On both days 3 and 7, half of the culture medium was replaced with IL-2 medium. A note on this clone: What it binds is unknown.

This sample comprised CD4+ T cells from PBMCs cultured with HCoV-229E spike peptides, obtained before COVID-19 vaccination. V is TRBV5-1 and J is TRBJ1-2; D ambiguous. The sequence was obtained from a human donor who received a COVID-19 vaccine. In nucleotides, the CDR3 is TGCGCCAGCAGCGCCGACGGGCGACCTTCGGGCTACACCTTC. It translates to CASSADGRPSGYTF. The variable domain in full, with the rest retrieved from reference TRBV5-1 and TRBJ1-2, is KAGVTQTPRYLIKTRGQQVTLSCSPISGHRSVSWYQQTPGQGLQFLFEYFSETQRNKGNFPGRFSGRQFSNSRSEMNVSTLELGDSALYLCASSADGRPSGYTFGSGTRLTVV.